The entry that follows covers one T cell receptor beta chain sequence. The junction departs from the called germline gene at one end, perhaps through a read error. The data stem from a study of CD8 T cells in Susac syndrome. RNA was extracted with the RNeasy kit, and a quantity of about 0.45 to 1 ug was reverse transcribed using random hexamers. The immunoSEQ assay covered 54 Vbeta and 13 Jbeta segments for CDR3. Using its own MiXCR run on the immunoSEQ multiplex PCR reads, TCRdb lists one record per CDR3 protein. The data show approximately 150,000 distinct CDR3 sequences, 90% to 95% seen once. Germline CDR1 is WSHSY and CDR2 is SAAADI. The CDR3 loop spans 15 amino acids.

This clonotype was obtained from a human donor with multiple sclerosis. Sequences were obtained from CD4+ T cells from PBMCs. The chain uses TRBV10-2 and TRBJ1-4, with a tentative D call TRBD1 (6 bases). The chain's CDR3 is CASSDGQHLLEKLSF. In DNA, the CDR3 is TGCGCCAGCAGTGATGGACAGCACCTTCTTGAAAAACTGTCTTTT.